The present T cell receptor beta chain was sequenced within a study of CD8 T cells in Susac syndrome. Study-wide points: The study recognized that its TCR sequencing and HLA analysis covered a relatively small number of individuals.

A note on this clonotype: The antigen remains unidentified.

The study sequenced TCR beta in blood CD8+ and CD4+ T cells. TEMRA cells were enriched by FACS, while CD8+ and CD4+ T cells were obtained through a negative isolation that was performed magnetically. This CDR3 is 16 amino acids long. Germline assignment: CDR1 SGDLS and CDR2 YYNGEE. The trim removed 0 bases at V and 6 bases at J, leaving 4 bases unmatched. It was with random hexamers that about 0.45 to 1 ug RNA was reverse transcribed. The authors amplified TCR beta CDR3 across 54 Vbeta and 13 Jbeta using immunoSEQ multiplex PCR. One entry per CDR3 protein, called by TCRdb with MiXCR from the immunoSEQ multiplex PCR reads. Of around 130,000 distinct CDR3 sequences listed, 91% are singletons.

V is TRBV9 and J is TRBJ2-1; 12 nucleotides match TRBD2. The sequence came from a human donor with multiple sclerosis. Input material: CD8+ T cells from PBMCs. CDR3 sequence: CASSVGLAGGVNEQFF. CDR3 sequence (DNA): TGTGCCAGCAGCGTAGGGCTAGCGGGAGGGGTCAATGAGCAGTTCTTC.